This TCR beta chain was sequenced during a study of T cells after yellow fever vaccination. The wider study: Preparation used SMART-Seq v4 Ultra Low Input for the low-cell-number fractions.

In its sample, this clonotype was seen many times. TCRdb processed the 5' RACE reads anew with MiXCR; each CDR3 protein has one entry. The sample lists 500,000 to 700,000 distinct CDR3 sequences; about a fifth were seen once. V trimming: 0 bases; J trimming: 4 bases; junction bases outside the gene matches: 2. Germline V gene data show CDR1 as SGHDT and CDR2 as YYEEEE. This CDR3 region has 14 residues. J is TRBJ2-7 and V is TRBV5-6; 9 bases are shared with TRBD1. The source of this sequence is a man between 25 and 39 years old who received the YFV17D yellow fever vaccine. The sample here was PBMCs, taken 15 days after the yellow fever booster vaccination. The CDR3 loop is CASSLEQGAYEQYF. CDR3 sequence (DNA): TGTGCCAGCAGCTTGGAACAGGGGGCTTACGAGCAGTACTTC.